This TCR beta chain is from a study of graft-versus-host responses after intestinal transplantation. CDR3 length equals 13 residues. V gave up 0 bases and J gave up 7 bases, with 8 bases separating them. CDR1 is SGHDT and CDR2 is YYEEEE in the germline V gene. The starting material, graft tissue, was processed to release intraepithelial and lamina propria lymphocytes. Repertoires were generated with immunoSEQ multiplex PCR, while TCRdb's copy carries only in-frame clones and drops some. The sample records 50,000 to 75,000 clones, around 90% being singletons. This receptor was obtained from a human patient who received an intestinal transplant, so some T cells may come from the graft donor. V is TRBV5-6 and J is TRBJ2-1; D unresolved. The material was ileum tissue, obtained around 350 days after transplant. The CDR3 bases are TGTGCCAGCAGCTTGGCGATCCCAAATGAGCAGTTCTTC. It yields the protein CASSLAIPNEQFF.